This T cell receptor (beta chain) was identified in a study of blood T cell repertoires in COVID-19. Looking at the study overall: The United States, Italy and Spain supplied acute and convalescent COVID-19 samples. T cells, B-cell-depleted T cells, or PBMCs supplied cDNA or gDNA.

V dropped 4 bases and J dropped 6 bases, with 16 bases sitting between them. The CDR3 contains 16 residues. Germline CDR1 and CDR2: MNHNS and SASEGT. The authors' processing: It was from reference gene primer amplification that nucleated cell counts were estimated. This table comes from immunoSEQ multiplex PCR, and its TCRdb copy is limited to in-frame clones, with some not included. The V and J calls and clone size were taken over from that table, and D and trimming were inferred from the DNA. The sample records some 120,000 clones, 65% to 90% being singletons. Input material: peripheral blood. This TCR came from a woman of 80 years or more with acute or convalescent COVID-19. The V call is TRBV6-1, the J call TRBJ1-6; D is uncertain. The CDR3, as DNA: TGTGCCAGCAGTGTATCAACGACACTTGGTAATTCACCCCTCCACTTT. Translation: CASSVSTTLGNSPLHF.